One and the same sample provided the 9 T cell receptor beta chains below, sequenced in a study of T cell responses to AZD1222 COVID-19 vaccine. Assay: immunoSEQ multiplex PCR; the TCRdb copy retains only in-frame clones and omits some. The sample has about 180,000 clones; approximately 91% are singletons. This specimen consisted of peripheral blood, obtained 28 days after the second AZD1222 dose. The receptors stem from an adult who received the AZD1222 COVID-19 vaccine.

This chain connects TRBV11-3 to TRBJ2-7; 13 nucleotides align to TRBD2. Germline trimming cut 5 bases from V and 2 bases from J; bases unmatched to any gene: 3. This CDR3 has 15 amino acids. The germline V gene has CDR1 SGHNT and CDR2 YENEEA. The CDR3 nucleotides are TGTGCCAGCAGCCCCGGACTAGCGGGGGCCTACGAGCAGTACTTC. Translated: CASSPGLAGAYEQYF. The whole variable domain, filled in from reference TRBV11-3 and TRBJ2-7, reads EAGVVQSPRYKIIEKKQPVAFWCNPISGHNTLYWYLQNLGQGPELLIRYENEEAVDDSQLPKDRFSAERLKGVDSTLKIQPAELGDSAVYLCASSPGLAGAYEQYFGPGTRLTVT.

This chain uses TRBV4-3 with TRBJ2-1; 8 positions match TRBD2. V dropped 1 base and J dropped 4; count of bases not matched to a gene: 6. The germline V gene has CDR1 LGHNA and CDR2 YSLEER. The CDR3 is 16 residues long. CDR3 amino acids: CASSQAGGGKYNEQFF. The CDR3 bases are TGCGCCAGCAGCCAAGCGGGCGGGGGGAAATACAATGAGCAGTTCTTC.

The CDR3 coding sequence is TGTGCCAGCAGCCCCGACGTCAACTATGGCTACACCTTC. Translation gives CASSPDVNYGYTF. The chain recombines TRBV12-3 or TRBV12-4 with TRBJ1-2; unclear D gene. Trimming stripped 6 bases from V and 2 bases from J, with 10 bases between. The CDR3 contains 13 residues.

The chain couples TRBV28 to TRBJ1-3; 7 bases align to TRBD1. This CDR3 has 16 amino acids. Trimming removed 5 bases from V and 3 bases from J; junction bases left unmatched: 10. Germline-derived CDR1 and CDR2 are MDHEN and SYDVKM. The CDR3 coding sequence is TGTGCCAGCAGTCTCCGACAGGGTGCCTTTGGAAACACCATATATTTT. Translation: CASSLRQGAFGNTIYF.

This clone was observed once. The V and J genes are TRBV10-3 and TRBJ2-7; D ambiguous. This CDR3 region has 15 residues. CDR1 is ENHRY, CDR2 SYGVKD, per germline. V was shortened by 4 bases and J by 0 bases, with 13 bases between the two germline ends. The CDR3 is CAISVVQLHSYEQYF. The CDR3, as DNA: TGTGCCATCAGTGTAGTACAGCTCCACTCCTACGAGCAGTACTTC.

This rearrangement joins TRBV9 to TRBJ2-7; D gene ambiguous. Trimming cost V 2 bases and J 2 bases, with 11 bases left between them. The CDR3 runs 14 residues. The germline V gene has CDR1 SGDLS and CDR2 YYNGEE. The CDR3, as DNA: TGTGCCAGCAGCGTCGGTTCCAGCGCCTACGAGCAGTACTTC. Encoded protein: CASSVGSSAYEQYF.

This chain joins TRBV2 and TRBJ1-6; 12 bases agree with TRBD1. Germline lookup yields CDR1 SNHLY and CDR2 FYNNEI. This CDR3 has 15 residues. V shed 7 bases, J shed 6 bases, and the junction held 4 bases outside the gene matches. This CDR3 is CASIRDRGRNSPLHF. The CDR3 DNA reads TGTGCCAGCATCCGGGACAGGGGGCGTAATTCACCCCTCCACTTT.

This chain joins TRBV15 and TRBJ1-2; D is perhaps TRBD1 (5 bases). The CDR3 spans 14 residues. V lost 2 bases and J 4 bases, leaving 11 bases between the germline ends. The germline V gene encodes CDR1 LNHNV and CDR2 YYDKDF (reference sequence). In DNA, the CDR3 is TGTGCCACCAGCAGAAAGACAGCGCTCTATGGCTACACCTTC. It translates to CATSRKTALYGYTF.

The chain couples TRBV12-3 or TRBV12-4 to TRBJ2-7, with D perhaps TRBD1 or TRBD2 (5 bases each). CDR3 length equals 12 residues. V was trimmed by 6 bases and J by 5 bases, leaving 11 bases between them. The CDR3 spells CASRGERDEQYF. The CDR3 coding sequence is TGTGCCAGCAGGGGGGAAAGGGACGAGCAGTACTTC.